Presented here are 30 T cell receptor beta chains from one specimen sequenced in a study of blood T cells in healthy people across ages. A J-beta primer mix and a sample-barcoded 5' primer were used in a second PCR of about 7 to 12 cycles. TCRdb used MiXCR to reprocess the 5' RACE reads, holding one entry per CDR3 protein. The sample has just under 900,000 distinct CDR3 sequences, around 26% seen once. Sequences were obtained from blood. These receptors came from an elderly woman in good health.

This clonotype was seen repeatedly, ten times or more. The chain carries TRBV6-6 and TRBJ1-1; no clear D gene. CDR3 length: 14 residues. Trimming shortened V by 2 bases and J by 4 bases, and 11 bases separated the two germline ends. Germline V CDR1 and CDR2: MNHNY, SVGAGI (reference sequence). CDR3 protein: CASSYGQMSTEAFF. The CDR3 region has the DNA TGTGCCAGCAGTTACGGGCAGATGAGCACTGAAGCTTTCTTT.

This clonotype has more than one count but fewer than ten. CDR3 in amino acids: CASSGTGGPWAGELFF. The CDR3 DNA is TGTGCCAGCAGTGGCACGGGGGGCCCATGGGCCGGGGAGCTGTTTTTT. The V gene is TRBV7-2, the J gene TRBJ2-2; D is possibly TRBD2 (7 bases). Per the germline V gene, CDR1 is SGHTA and CDR2 is FQGNSA. The CDR3 runs to 16 residues. With 6 bases removed from V and 6 bases from J, the gap between germline ends came to 20 bases.

Concerning this clonotype itself: A much larger clone lies a single base off, so this may be a read error. The chain joins TRBV27 to TRBJ1-2, with TRBD1 matching 9 bases. Germline CDR1 and CDR2: MNHEY and SMNVEV (reference sequence). The CDR3 spans 18 residues. The CDR3 region has the DNA TGTGCCAGCAGGCCCGGGACAGGGAATATCCCCCTTAACCATGGCTACACCTTC. Translated: CASRPGTGNIPLNHGYTF.

This clonotype was seen only a few times. A much more abundant neighbour one base away suggests this may be a read error. The V call is TRBV12-3 or TRBV12-4, the J call TRBJ2-7, with D possibly being TRBD2 (5 bases). Between the trimmed V and J ends, which lost 4 bases and 3 bases, there was a span of 16 bases. The CDR3 is 15 residues long. This CDR3 is CASSSRGTRGYEQYF. The CDR3 bases are TGTGCCAGCAGTTCCCGGGGAACTAGAGGCTACGAGCAGTACTTC.

This clonotype was seen at least ten times. The chain recombines TRBV12-3 or TRBV12-4 with TRBJ2-3; D call uncertain. CDR3 size: 16 residues. Trimming removed 3 bases at V and 14 bases at J, with 27 bases between. The CDR3 spells CASSLLDGSLPFPPYF. CDR3 DNA: TGTGCCAGCAGTTTGTTAGATGGCAGCTTACCCTTCCCCCCGTATTTT.

This clonotype was detected only a few times. The V and J genes are TRBV29-1 and TRBJ2-3; D is uncertain. In germline, CDR1 is SQVTM, CDR2 ANQGSEA. The CDR3 is 13 amino acids. Deletions cut 7 bases from V and 2 bases from J, with 13 bases between. In DNA, the CDR3 is TGCAGCGCTGAGACGCGACTCACAGATACGCAGTATTTT. Translating it yields CSAETRLTDTQYF.

This clonotype was counted many times. One end of the junction is discordant with germline, which a read error may explain. The V call is TRBV6-5, the J call TRBJ2-7; a possible D gene is TRBD2 (5 bases). This CDR3 is built from 15 residues. The V gene's germline CDR1 is MNHEY and CDR2 SVGAGI. The CDR3 sequence: CASRYSRDPSYEQYF. CDR3 in DNA: TGTGCCAGCAGATACTCCCGGGATCCCTCCTACGAGCAGTACTTC.

This clonotype was observed a few times. A read error may produce the germline difference seen at one junction end. The CDR3 protein is CASSSTLAGTDAQYF. CDR3 in DNA: TGTGCCAGTAGCTCCACTCTCGCGGGGACAGATGCGCAGTATTTT. The V and J genes are TRBV7-2 and TRBJ2-3, with D maybe TRBD1 (7 bases). The CDR3 has 15 residues. Per germline, CDR1 SGHTA and CDR2 FQGNSA.

The rearrangement joins TRBV7-7 to TRBJ2-5; 7 bases fit TRBD2. The germline V gene encodes CDR1 SSHAT and CDR2 FNYEAQ (reference sequence). V lost 7 bases and J lost 4; bases outside the gene matches: 9. CDR3 length: 14 residues. The CDR3 here is CASTRAGGGETQYF. The CDR3 bases are TGTGCCAGCACCCGCGCTGGGGGGGGAGAGACCCAGTACTTC.

Comments on this clonotype: A much more abundant neighbour one base away suggests this may be a read error. CDR3 in DNA: TGCGCCTGCAGCTTTATGAATAGCGCAACTAATGAAAAACTGTTTTTT. The encoded protein is CACSFMNSATNEKLFF. This chain links TRBV5-1 with TRBJ1-4; D unclear. The germline CDR1 and CDR2 sequences are SGHRS and YFSETQ. There are 16 residues in the CDR3.

On this clonotype: One base away lies a much larger clone, so this may be a sequencing read error. The missing conserved phenylalanine or tryptophan at the end of this CDR3 makes a read error likely. The limits of the CDR3 on the DNA are not certain, so only TCRdb's listed CDR3 is given. The chain employs TRBV21-1 and TRBJ2-1. TRBV21-1 is noted as a pseudogene. Including both end residues, the CDR3 is 14 amino acids long. This CDR3 reads CASSGEGTYNEQFC.

This clonotype was recorded at least ten times. This chain uses TRBV5-1 with TRBJ2-7, with TRBD1 as a possible D gene (5 bases). Germline V gene sequence: CDR1 SGHRS, CDR2 YFSETQ. Trimming removed 0 bases at V and 3 bases at J, with 10 bases between. The CDR3 has 14 amino acids. The DNA of the CDR3 is TGCGCCAGCAGCTTGGCAGGGAAAGTCTACGAGCAGTACTTC. Residues: CASSLAGKVYEQYF.

V and J are TRBV2 and TRBJ1-6; D perhaps matches TRBD1 (5 bases). The CDR3 sequence is 14 residues long. CDR1 and CDR2 (germline): SNHLY, FYNNEI. Trimming pared 7 bases from V and 10 bases from J, leaving 17 bases between. This CDR3 reads CASKGQGVGSPLHF. CDR3 DNA sequence: TGTGCCAGCAAAGGGCAGGGTGTAGGATCACCCCTCCACTTT.

This clonotype was found many times. The rearrangement links TRBV7-2 to TRBJ1-2, with a tentative D call TRBD1 (5 bases). The CDR3 covers 13 residues. Germline V gene sequence: CDR1 SGHTA, CDR2 FQGNSA. V lost 5 bases and J lost 4, with 11 bases in between. The CDR3 reads CASSPGRIYGYTF. CDR3 nucleotide sequence: TGTGCCAGCAGCCCGGGACGGATCTATGGCTACACCTTC.

At least ten counts were recorded for this clonotype. The V and J genes are TRBV27 and TRBJ2-4; possibly TRBD2 for D (6 bases). V lost 5 bases and J lost 3, with 20 bases in between. From germline, CDR1 is MNHEY and CDR2 SMNVEV (reference sequence). The CDR3 has 17 residues. The chain's CDR3 is CASSPAAGRSDKNIQYF. The CDR3 DNA is TGTGCCAGCAGTCCGGCGGCGGGACGGTCAGACAAAAACATTCAGTACTTC.

The chain joins TRBV5-5 to TRBJ2-7; 13 nucleotides match TRBD2. The CDR3 contains 17 residues. Germline-derived CDR1 and CDR2 are SGHKS and YYEKEE (reference sequence). V lost 4 bases and J lost 6; bases outside the gene matches: 13. CDR3 sequence (DNA): TGTGCCAGCAGCCTCGGACTAGCGGGAGTTGGTAGAGGCGAGCAGTACTTC. Translation: CASSLGLAGVGRGEQYF.

This clonotype has ten or more counts. The V call is TRBV12-3 or TRBV12-4, the J call TRBJ1-2; 7 bases map to TRBD1. J was trimmed by 6 bases and V by 0 bases; bases with no gene match: 4. CDR3 length equals 14 residues. CDR3 residues: CASSLAQGQHGYTF. CDR3 sequence (DNA): TGTGCCAGCAGTTTAGCGCAGGGACAGCATGGCTACACCTTC.

Only a few counts were recorded for this clonotype. A much larger clone sits a single nucleotide away, making a read error possible. This rearrangement joins TRBV20-1 to TRBJ2-5, with 8 nucleotides matching TRBD2. The closer fit of TRBJ2-7 to the DNA end suggests the J call may be wrong. The CDR3 is made up of 15 amino acids. CDR1 DFQATT and CDR2 SNEGSKA come from the germline V gene (reference sequence). The CDR3 coding sequence is TGCAGTGCTACCTGGAGGGATTCACGGGGGGGCGAGCAGTACTTC. Translating gives CSATWRDSRGGEQYF.

The genes are TRBV12-3 or TRBV12-4 and TRBJ1-1; D is undetermined. V lost 2 bases, J lost 8 bases, and 12 bases lay in between. This CDR3 is built from 13 residues. The CDR3 nucleotides read TGTGCCAGCAGTTTACAAGGCTGCTCCGAAGCTTTCTTT. It yields the protein CASSLQGCSEAFF.

The sample holds many counts of this clonotype. The rearrangement links TRBV6-2 or TRBV6-3 to TRBJ2-6; D gene ambiguous. The germline gives CDR1 MNHEY, CDR2 SVGEGT. The CDR3 loop spans 16 amino acids. Trimming removed 6 bases from V and 0 bases from J, with 12 bases in between. Here the CDR3 reads CASSPGPTSGANVLTF. The CDR3, as DNA: TGTGCCAGCAGCCCGGGTCCCACCTCTGGGGCCAACGTCCTGACTTTC.

The rearrangement joins TRBV7-6 to TRBJ2-3, with D perhaps matching TRBD2 (6 bases). Germline-derived CDR1 and CDR2 are SGHVS and FNYEAQ. This CDR3 spans 16 amino acids. Trimming removed 5 bases at V and 3 bases at J, with 18 bases between. CDR3 protein: CASSTQGGLRTDTQYF. DNA of the CDR3: TGTGCCAGCAGCACCCAGGGAGGACTTCGGACAGATACGCAGTATTTT.

At least ten counts were recorded for this clonotype. The chain links TRBV6-5 to TRBJ2-1; TRBD2 is a possible D gene (5 bases). The germline V and J ends were trimmed by 5 bases and 0 bases, with 11 bases remaining between them. The CDR3 consists of 15 residues. Germline V gene data show CDR1 as MNHEY and CDR2 as SVGAGI. CDR3 protein: CASSTRVSSYNEQFF. In DNA form, the CDR3 reads TGTGCCAGCAGTACTAGGGTTAGCTCCTACAATGAGCAGTTCTTC.

This clonotype was picked up many times. J is TRBJ2-1 and V is TRBV28, with 10 bases matching TRBD2. Unmatched junction bases numbered 3, after V lost 9 bases and J lost 1 base. The germline CDR1 and CDR2 sequences are MDHEN and SYDVKM. This CDR3 comprises 14 residues. This chain's CDR3 is CASQRGGSYNEQFF. The CDR3 DNA reads TGTGCCAGTCAGCGGGGGGGGTCCTACAATGAGCAGTTCTTC.

This clonotype appeared many times. The V and J genes are TRBV12-3 or TRBV12-4 and TRBJ2-3; D is uncertain. The V gene lost 6 bases and the J gene lost 4 bases, with 11 bases spanning the gap. This CDR3 is 13 amino acids long. CDR3 bases: TGTGCCAGCAGCCTTTTAAGGGCAGATACGCAGTATTTT. Amino acids: CASSLLRADTQYF.

This clonotype showed up just a few times. The V call is TRBV28, the J call TRBJ2-7; TRBD1 aligns across 7 bases. The CDR3 is 13 amino acids. The germline V gene encodes CDR1 MDHEN and CDR2 SYDVKM. V shed 9 bases, J shed 2 bases, and the junction held 7 bases outside the gene matches. The CDR3, as DNA: TGTGCCAGTGTACAGGGGTCCCCCTACGAGCAGTACTTC. It translates to CASVQGSPYEQYF.

This clonotype came up a few times. Mismatch with germline at one junction end may stem from a read error. The gene calls are TRBV7-2 and TRBJ2-5; D might be TRBD1 or TRBD2, each matching 5 bases. The CDR3 spans 16 residues. Germline CDR1 SGHTA, CDR2 FQGNSA. The CDR3 DNA sequence: TGTGCCTGCAGCTTTACACGGGACCGAAACTCGGGGACCCAGTACTTC. This encodes CACSFTRDRNSGTQYF.

The chain has TRBV7-9 and TRBJ1-1; no clear D. Trimming shortened V by 5 bases and J by 11 bases, and 15 bases separated the two germline ends. There are 12 residues in the CDR3. Germline CDR1 and CDR2: SEHNR and FQNEAQ (reference sequence). CDR3 residues: CASSPGSFAAFF. The CDR3 region has the DNA TGTGCCAGCAGCCCTGGTAGCTTCGCCGCTTTCTTT.

This clonotype has just a few counts. This may come from a read error, since a much larger clone is one base off. The chain is built from TRBV15 and TRBJ2-6, with D possibly TRBD1 on 6 matching bases. The CDR3 totals 17 residues. Trimming shortened V by 1 base and J by 1 base, and 11 bases separated the two germline ends. Per the germline V gene, CDR1 is LNHNV and CDR2 is YYDKDF (reference sequence). DNA of the CDR3: TGTGCCACCAGCAGAGGTCGAGGACAGTCTGGGGCCAACGTCCTGACTTTC. Translated: CATSRGRGQSGANVLTF.

This chain links TRBV7-2 with TRBJ1-1, with D hard to call. Trimming removed 5 bases from V and 0 bases from J, with 10 bases in between. The length of the CDR3 is 14 residues. From germline, CDR1 is SGHTA and CDR2 FQGNSA. The CDR3 nucleotides are TGTGCCAGCAGCCCTAGAGTCGTGAACACTGAAGCTTTCTTT. Encoded protein: CASSPRVVNTEAFF. Filled out from reference TRBV7-2 and TRBJ1-1, the complete variable domain reads GAGVSQSPSNKVTEKGKDVELRCDPISGHTALYWYRQSLGQGLEFLIYFQGNSAPDKSGLPSDRFSAERTGGSVSTLTIQRTQQEDSAVYLCASSPRVVNTEAFFGQGTRLTVV.

This clonotype showed up just a few times. CDR3 DNA: TGTGCCAGCAGCAGGGGATATCAGCCCCAGCATTTT. This gives the protein CASSRGYQPQHF. The V gene is TRBV6-2 or TRBV6-3, the J gene TRBJ1-5; weak D call: TRBD1 (6 bases). Germline CDR1 and CDR2: MNHEY and SVGEGT. With 6 bases removed from V and 5 bases from J, the gap between germline ends came to 8 bases. The CDR3 is 12 residues long.